This T cell receptor (beta chain) was captured in a study of blood T cell repertoires in COVID-19. Study-wide background: The study drew acute and convalescent COVID-19 samples from the United States, Italy and Spain.

V lost 4 bases, J lost 4 bases, and 11 bases stayed unmatched. The CDR3 consists of 16 residues. Germline loops: CDR1 SGHRS, CDR2 YFSETQ. In the study's own analysis: Reference gene primer amplification gave nucleated cell count estimates. The method was immunoSEQ multiplex PCR; TCRdb's version includes in-frame clones alone and lacks a portion of them. V and J calls and clone size follow that table, whereas D and trimming were derived from the DNA. The table has almost 300,000 clones, around 87% seen once. V gene TRBV5-1 combines with J gene TRBJ2-5, with 9 bases fitting TRBD1. The TCR sequence derives from a man aged 70 or older with acute or convalescent COVID-19. Sequenced material: peripheral blood. CDR3 nucleotide sequence: TGCGCCAGCAGCGGTACAGGGGGCAGTTTGGGAGAGACCCAGTACTTC. Its protein product is CASSGTGGSLGETQYF.